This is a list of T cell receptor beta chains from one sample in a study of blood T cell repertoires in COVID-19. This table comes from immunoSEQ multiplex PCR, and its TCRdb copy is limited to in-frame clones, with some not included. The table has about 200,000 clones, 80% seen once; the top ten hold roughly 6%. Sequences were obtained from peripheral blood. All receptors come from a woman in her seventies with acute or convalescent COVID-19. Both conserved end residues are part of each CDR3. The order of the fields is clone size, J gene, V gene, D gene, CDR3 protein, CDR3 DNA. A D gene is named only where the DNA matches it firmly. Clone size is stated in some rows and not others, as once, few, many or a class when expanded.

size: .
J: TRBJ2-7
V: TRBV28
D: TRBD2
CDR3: CASSPLPSGSEQYF
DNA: TGTGCCAGCAGCCCCCTGCCTAGCGGGAGCGAGCAGTACTTC

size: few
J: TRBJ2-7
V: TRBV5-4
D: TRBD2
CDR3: CASSLTGLAINEQYF
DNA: TGTGCCAGCAGCTTGACGGGACTAGCGATAAACGAGCAGTACTTC

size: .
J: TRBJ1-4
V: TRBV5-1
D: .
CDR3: CASSFGQSNEKLFF
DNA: TGCGCCAGCAGCTTTGGGCAGAGCAATGAAAAACTGTTTTTT

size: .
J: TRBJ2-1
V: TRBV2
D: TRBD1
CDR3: CASSGGQGNLNEQFF
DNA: TGTGCCAGCAGTGGGGGACAGGGGAATTTGAATGAGCAGTTCTTC

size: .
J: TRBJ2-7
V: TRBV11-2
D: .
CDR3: CASTPGRWNSYEQYF
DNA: TGTGCCAGCACTCCGGGGAGGTGGAACTCCTACGAGCAGTACTTC

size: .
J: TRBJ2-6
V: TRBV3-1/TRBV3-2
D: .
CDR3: CASRPRDSGANVLTF
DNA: TGTGCCAGCAGACCCCGCGACTCTGGGGCCAACGTCCTGACTTTC

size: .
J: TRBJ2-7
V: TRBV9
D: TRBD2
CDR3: CASSPQREASYEQYF
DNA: TGTGCCAGCAGTCCCCAGCGGGAGGCCTCCTACGAGCAGTACTTC

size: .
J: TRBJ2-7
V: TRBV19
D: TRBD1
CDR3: CASSRQGLAYEQYF
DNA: TGTGCCAGTAGCCGACAGGGCCTCGCCTACGAGCAGTACTTC

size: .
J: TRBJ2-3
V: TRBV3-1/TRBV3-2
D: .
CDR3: CASSSKGFSSGNTDTQYF
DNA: TGTGCCAGCAGCTCCAAAGGGTTTAGCTCAGGGAACACAGATACGCAGTATTTT

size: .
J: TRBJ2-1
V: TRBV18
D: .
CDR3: CASSPGTTYNEQFF
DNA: TGTGCCAGCTCACCAGGGACAACCTACAATGAGCAGTTCTTC

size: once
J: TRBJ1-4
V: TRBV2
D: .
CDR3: CASGELGGEKLFF
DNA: TGTGCCAGCGGCGAACTAGGGGGAGAAAAACTGTTTTTT

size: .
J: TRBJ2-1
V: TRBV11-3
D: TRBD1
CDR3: CASSLRQGSGEQFF
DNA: TGTGCCAGCAGCTTACGACAGGGATCGGGTGAGCAGTTCTTC

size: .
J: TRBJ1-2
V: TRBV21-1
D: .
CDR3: CASSKEGGTGSDGYTF
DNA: TGTGCCAGCAGCAAAGAAGGCGGGACAGGGTCCGATGGCTACACCTTC

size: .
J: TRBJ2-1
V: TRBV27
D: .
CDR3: CASSRRLGGYNEQFF
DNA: TGTGCCAGCAGCCGCCGGTTAGGGGGCTACAATGAGCAGTTCTTC

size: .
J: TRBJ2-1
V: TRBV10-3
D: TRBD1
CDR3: CAITDRAYNEQFF
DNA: TGTGCCATCACGGACAGGGCCTACAATGAGCAGTTCTTC

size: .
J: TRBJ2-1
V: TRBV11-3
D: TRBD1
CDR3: CASSRRQGGSDEQFF
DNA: TGTGCCAGCAGCCGTAGACAGGGGGGCTCCGATGAGCAGTTCTTC

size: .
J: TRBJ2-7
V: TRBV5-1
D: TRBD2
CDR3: CASSLVVSGSIDEQYF
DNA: TGCGCCAGCAGCTTGGTAGTTAGCGGGAGTATCGACGAGCAGTACTTC

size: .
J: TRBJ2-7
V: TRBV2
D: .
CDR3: CASSEGTFSYEQYF
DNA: TGTGCCAGCAGTGAAGGGACATTCTCCTACGAGCAGTACTTC

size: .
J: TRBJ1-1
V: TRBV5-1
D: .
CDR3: CASSIGLRRGSGENTEAFF
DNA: TGCGCCAGCAGCATAGGCCTTAGGCGTGGGTCAGGCGAGAACACTGAAGCTTTCTTT

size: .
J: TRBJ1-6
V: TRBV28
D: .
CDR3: CATRGGEFNSPLHF
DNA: TGTGCCACACGGGGGGGGGAATTTAATTCACCCCTCCACTTT

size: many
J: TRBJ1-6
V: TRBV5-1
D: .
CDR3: CASSSLQGIGSPLHF
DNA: TGCGCCAGCAGCTCGCTACAGGGAATAGGATCACCCCTCCACTTT

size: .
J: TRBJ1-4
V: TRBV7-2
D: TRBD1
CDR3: CASSTAGGEKLFF
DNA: TGTGCCAGCAGCACAGCAGGGGGGGAAAAACTGTTTTTT

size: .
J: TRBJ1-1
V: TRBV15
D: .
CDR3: CATSRDPGDTEAFF
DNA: TGTGCCACCAGCAGAGACCCAGGGGACACTGAAGCTTTCTTT

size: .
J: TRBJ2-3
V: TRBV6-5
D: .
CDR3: CASGQGTDTQYF
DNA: TGTGCCAGCGGGCAGGGCACAGATACGCAGTATTTT

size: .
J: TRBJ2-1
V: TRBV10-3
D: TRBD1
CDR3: CATGQGAYNEQFF
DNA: TGTGCCACCGGACAGGGAGCTTACAATGAGCAGTTCTTC

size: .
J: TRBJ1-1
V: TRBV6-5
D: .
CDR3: CASSYSGGTEAFF
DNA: TGTGCCAGCAGTTACTCGGGGGGAACTGAAGCTTTCTTT

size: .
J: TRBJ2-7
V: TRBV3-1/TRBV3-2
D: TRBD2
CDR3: CASSPGGRASEQYF
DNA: TGTGCCAGCAGCCCCGGCGGGAGGGCGAGTGAGCAGTACTTC

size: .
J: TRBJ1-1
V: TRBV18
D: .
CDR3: CASSLEQGNTEAFF
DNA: TGTGCCAGCTCACTAGAACAGGGGAACACTGAAGCTTTCTTT

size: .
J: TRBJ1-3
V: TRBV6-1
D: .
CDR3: CASSEARSTSTIYF
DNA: TGTGCCAGCAGTGAAGCCAGATCCACTAGCACCATATATTTT

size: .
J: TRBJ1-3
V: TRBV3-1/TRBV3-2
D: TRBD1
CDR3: CASSPRTGGEGNTIYF
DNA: TGTGCCAGCAGTCCACGGACAGGGGGCGAGGGAAACACCATATATTTT

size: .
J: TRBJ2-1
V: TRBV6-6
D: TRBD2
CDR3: CASSYFQREYNEQFF
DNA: TGTGCCAGCAGTTACTTCCAGCGGGAGTACAATGAGCAGTTCTTC

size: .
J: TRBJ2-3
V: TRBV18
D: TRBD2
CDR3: CASSPRLAANTDTQYF
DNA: TGTGCCAGCTCACCACGACTAGCGGCCAACACAGATACGCAGTATTTT

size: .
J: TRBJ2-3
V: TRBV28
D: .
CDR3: CASSFLNPNTQYF
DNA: TGTGCCAGCAGTTTCCTAAATCCAAATACGCAGTATTTT

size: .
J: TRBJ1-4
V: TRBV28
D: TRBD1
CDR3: CASSPPGQGGLGFNEKLFF
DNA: TGTGCCAGCAGCCCCCCGGGACAGGGGGGTCTGGGCTTTAATGAAAAACTGTTTTTT

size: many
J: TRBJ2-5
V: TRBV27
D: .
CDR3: CASSPFQKTPETQYF
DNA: TGTGCCAGCAGTCCGTTTCAAAAGACACCAGAGACCCAGTACTTC

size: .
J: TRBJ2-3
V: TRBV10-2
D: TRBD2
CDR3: CASRTRLAGGRTDTQYF
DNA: TGCGCCAGCAGGACCCGACTAGCGGGAGGCCGCACAGATACGCAGTATTTT

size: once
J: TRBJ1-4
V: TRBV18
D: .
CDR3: CASSPGHQGEKLFF
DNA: TGTGCCAGCTCACCAGGACACCAGGGGGAAAAACTGTTTTTT

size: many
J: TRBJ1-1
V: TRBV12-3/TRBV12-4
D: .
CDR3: CASSFSFVEAFF
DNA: TGTGCCAGCAGTTTCTCTTTTGTTGAAGCTTTCTTT

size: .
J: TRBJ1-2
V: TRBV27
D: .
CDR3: CASRRAGANYGYTF
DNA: TGTGCCAGCAGAAGGGCCGGGGCTAACTATGGCTACACCTTC

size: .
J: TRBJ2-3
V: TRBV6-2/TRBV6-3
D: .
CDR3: CASSYLGQSTDTQYF
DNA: TGTGCCAGCAGTTACTTAGGACAGAGCACAGATACGCAGTATTTT

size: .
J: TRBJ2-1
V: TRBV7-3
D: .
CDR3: CASSLDYYNEQFF
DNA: TGTGCCAGCAGCTTAGACTACTACAATGAGCAGTTCTTC

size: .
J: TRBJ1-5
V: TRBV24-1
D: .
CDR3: CATSDGKIQPQHF
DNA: TGTGCCACCAGTGATGGCAAGATCCAGCCCCAGCATTTT

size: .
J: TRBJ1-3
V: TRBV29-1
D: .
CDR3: CSVASGIPGNTIYF
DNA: TGCAGCGTTGCTTCCGGGATCCCTGGAAACACCATATATTTT

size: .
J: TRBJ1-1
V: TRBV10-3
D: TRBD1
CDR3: CAIRDDRAHTEAFF
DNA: TGTGCCATCAGAGACGACAGGGCGCACACTGAAGCTTTCTTT

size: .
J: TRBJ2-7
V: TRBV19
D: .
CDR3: CASSSRRGYEQYF
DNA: TGTGCCAGTAGTTCTAGGCGGGGCTACGAGCAGTACTTC

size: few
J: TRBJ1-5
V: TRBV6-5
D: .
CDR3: CASTAADYNQPQHF
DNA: TGTGCCAGCACTGCCGCGGACTATAATCAGCCCCAGCATTTT

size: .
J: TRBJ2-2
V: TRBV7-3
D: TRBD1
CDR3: CASSPGTVNTGELFF
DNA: TGTGCCAGCAGCCCCGGGACAGTTAACACCGGGGAGCTGTTTTTT

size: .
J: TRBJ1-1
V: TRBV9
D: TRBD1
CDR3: CASSPRRTGRGDNTEAFF
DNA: TGTGCCAGCAGCCCGAGGAGGACAGGCCGAGGGGATAACACTGAAGCTTTCTTT

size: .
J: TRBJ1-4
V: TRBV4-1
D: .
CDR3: CASSRRVVPTNEKLFF
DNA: TGCGCCAGCAGCCGAAGAGTGGTTCCAACTAATGAAAAACTGTTTTTT

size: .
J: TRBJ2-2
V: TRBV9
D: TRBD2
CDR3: CASSVESGRRTGELFF
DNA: TGTGCCAGCAGCGTAGAAAGCGGGAGGAGAACCGGGGAGCTGTTTTTT

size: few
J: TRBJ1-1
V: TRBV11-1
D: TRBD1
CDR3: CASSLAGTVANEAFF
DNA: TGTGCCAGCAGCTTAGCTGGGACAGTGGCAAATGAAGCTTTCTTT